The rows below give T cell receptor beta chains drawn from one sample of a study of T cell repertoires in ileal Crohn's disease. Assay: immunoSEQ multiplex PCR; the TCRdb copy retains only in-frame clones and omits some. The table includes nearly 7,500 clones, around 76% detected once. Input material: ileal tissue. The source of these receptors is an adult with Crohn's disease. Each CDR3 is given with its conserved first and last residue. D genes are given only for firm matches. A row's size may be missing; if present it is once, few, many or a size class.

V: TRBV30; D: -; J: TRBJ1-2; size: -; DNA: TGTGCCTGGAGCGTGGCGGGATCACCGGGCACCTTC; CDR3: CAWSVAGSPGTF
V: TRBV7-2; D: -; J: TRBJ2-3; size: -; DNA: TGTGCCAGCAGCCCGGACTACTTAAGCACAGATACGCAGTATTTT; CDR3: CASSPDYLSTDTQYF
V: TRBV6-1; D: -; J: TRBJ1-1; size: -; DNA: TGTGCCAGCATGCCTAGAAAAAACACTGAAGCTTTCTTT; CDR3: CASMPRKNTEAFF
V: TRBV6-1; D: TRBD1; J: TRBJ1-5; size: -; DNA: TGTGCCAGCAGCGGACAGGGTGATAATCAGCCCCAGCATTTT; CDR3: CASSGQGDNQPQHF
V: TRBV14; D: -; J: TRBJ1-1; size: -; DNA: TGTGCCAGCAGCCAGTTTATAGTAGCGGCCACTGAAGCTTTCTTT; CDR3: CASSQFIVAATEAFF
V: TRBV18; D: TRBD2; J: TRBJ2-7; size: -; DNA: TGTGCCAGCTCACCACTACCCGGGACTAGGAACTACGAGCAGTACTTC; CDR3: CASSPLPGTRNYEQYF
V: TRBV7-9; D: TRBD2; J: TRBJ2-3; size: few; DNA: TGTGCCAGCAGCACCTTCAGCGGGGGGGGCACAGATACGCAGTATTTT; CDR3: CASSTFSGGGTDTQYF
V: TRBV6-4; D: TRBD1; J: TRBJ1-2; size: -; DNA: TGTGCCAGCAGCCCCGGACAGGGTGGCGGCTACACCTTC; CDR3: CASSPGQGGGYTF
V: TRBV28; D: TRBD1; J: TRBJ1-5; size: -; DNA: TGTGCCAGCAGACAGACAGGGGCCCTCAATCAGCCCCAGCATTTT; CDR3: CASRQTGALNQPQHF
V: TRBV7-9; D: -; J: TRBJ2-5; size: -; DNA: TGTGCCAGCAGCGCAAGCGTCGGGGAGACCCAGTACTTC; CDR3: CASSASVGETQYF
V: TRBV27; D: TRBD2; J: TRBJ2-1; size: -; DNA: TGTGCCAGCAGTTCTGGGGGGGGGTACAATGAGCAGTTCTTC; CDR3: CASSSGGGYNEQFF
V: TRBV6-1; D: -; J: TRBJ1-2; size: -; DNA: TGTGCCAGCGATCGTGCGCGGGATGGCTACACCTTC; CDR3: CASDRARDGYTF
V: TRBV18; D: TRBD1; J: TRBJ1-5; size: -; DNA: TGTGCCAGCTCACCACAAGACAGGGGTCAGCCCCAGCATTTT; CDR3: CASSPQDRGQPQHF
V: TRBV6-4; D: TRBD1; J: TRBJ2-1; size: -; DNA: TGTGCCAGCAGCCAGGGGGCGGGCTCCTACAATGAGCAGTTCTTC; CDR3: CASSQGAGSYNEQFF
V: TRBV9; D: TRBD1; J: TRBJ1-3; size: few; DNA: TGTGCCAGCAGCGTAGAGGGACAGGTCCTCCTCTCTGGAAACACCATATATTTT; CDR3: CASSVEGQVLLSGNTIYF
V: TRBV30; D: -; J: TRBJ1-5; size: -; DNA: TGTGCCTGGAGTCTAGGGGCGTCGGGTAATCAGCCCCAGCATTTT; CDR3: CAWSLGASGNQPQHF
V: TRBV9; D: TRBD2; J: TRBJ2-7; size: few; DNA: TGTGCCAGCAGCCCGCGACCGGGACTAGAATTTATGGTGCAGTACTTC; CDR3: CASSPRPGLEFMVQYF
V: TRBV11-3; D: TRBD1; J: TRBJ2-6; size: -; DNA: TGTGCCAGCAGCTTTTGGACAGGCATCTCTGGGGCCAACGTCCTGACTTTC; CDR3: CASSFWTGISGANVLTF
V: TRBV4-1; D: TRBD1; J: TRBJ1-6; size: -; DNA: TGCGCCAGCAGCCCCTCGACAGGGGACAATTCCCCCCTCCACTTT; CDR3: CASSPSTGDNSPLHF
V: TRBV27; D: TRBD1; J: TRBJ1-2; size: -; DNA: TGTGCCAGCAGGGGACAGGGAGGGGGCTACACCTTC; CDR3: CASRGQGGGYTF
V: TRBV18; D: -; J: TRBJ1-1; size: -; DNA: TGTGCCAGCTCACCAGGGCAGACGAATGAAGCTTTCTTT; CDR3: CASSPGQTNEAFF
V: TRBV4-2; D: -; J: TRBJ1-5; size: once; DNA: TGTGCCAGCAGCCAAGATAGTGTTGTACTTAGCAATCAGCCCCAGCATTTT; CDR3: CASSQDSVVLSNQPQHF
V: TRBV11-2; D: TRBD1; J: TRBJ1-2; size: -; DNA: TGTGCCAGCAGCTCCAGACAGGGGCCCTATGGCTACACCTTC; CDR3: CASSSRQGPYGYTF
V: TRBV7-9; D: -; J: TRBJ1-6; size: -; DNA: TGTGCCAGCAGCTTCGGGGGGGCTTCACCCCTCCACTTT; CDR3: CASSFGGASPLHF
V: TRBV5-6; D: -; J: TRBJ2-1; size: once; DNA: TGTGCCAGCAGCTCCATCCAGGGAAGCTCCTACAATGAGCAGTTCTTC; CDR3: CASSSIQGSSYNEQFF
V: TRBV2; D: TRBD2; J: TRBJ2-3; size: -; DNA: TGTGCCAGCAGTTTGACTAGCGGATACTCAGATACGCAGTATTTT; CDR3: CASSLTSGYSDTQYF
V: TRBV11-3; D: -; J: TRBJ2-3; size: -; DNA: TGTGCCAGCAGCTTAACTCCTAGCACAGATACGCAGTATTTT; CDR3: CASSLTPSTDTQYF
V: TRBV18; D: TRBD1; J: TRBJ1-2; size: -; DNA: TGTGCCAGCTCACCAAAAAGGGACAGGGAAGGTGGAGGCTACACCTTC; CDR3: CASSPKRDREGGGYTF
V: TRBV29-1; D: -; J: TRBJ1-1; size: -; DNA: TGCAGCGTTGAAGCGGGAAGGAGGAACACTGAAGCTTTCTTT; CDR3: CSVEAGRRNTEAFF
V: TRBV28; D: -; J: TRBJ2-3; size: few; DNA: TGTGCCAGCACTCGGGGGATCGGAGATACGCAGTATTTT; CDR3: CASTRGIGDTQYF